The clone carrying this T cell receptor (beta chain) has just one count. The record originates from a study of blood T cell repertoires in COVID-19. Looking at the study overall: The United States, Italy and Spain provided the acute and convalescent COVID-19 samples. Sources were T cells, B-cell-depleted T cells, or PBMCs; the material itself was cDNA or gDNA.

The CDR3 is 18 amino acids. The germline CDR1 and CDR2 sequences are SEHNR and FQNEAQ (reference sequence). V dropped 5 bases and J dropped 4; count of bases not matched to a gene: 18. Sequencing used immunoSEQ multiplex PCR; TCRdb keeps in-frame clones, though not all of them. The sample includes over 200,000 clones, about 91% of them seen just once. This TCR derives from a woman between 40 and 50 years old with acute or convalescent COVID-19. The gene calls are TRBV7-9 and TRBJ2-5; 8 bases map to TRBD2. The sequenced sample was peripheral blood. Here the CDR3 reads CASSQARLAGGTLETQYF. CDR3 nucleotides: TGTGCCAGCAGCCAGGCCCGTCTAGCGGGCGGAACCTTAGAGACCCAGTACTTC.